This T cell receptor (beta chain) is drawn from a study of T cell repertoires in cytomegalovirus infection. This clonotype was recorded many times. Its antigen is unknown. TCRdb re-analysed the reads in MiXCR, keeping a single row per CDR3 protein. Of about 460,000 distinct CDR3 sequences in the sample, 11% were seen once. Whole-study results and caveats: People with CMV and the relevant HLA were identified by cumulative public TCR beta family frequency. Dominating the ex vivo response were TCR beta clonotypes that were CMV-specific and HLA-C-restricted.

Germline CDR1 and CDR2: SGHNT and YYREEE (reference sequence). CDR3 length: 18 amino acids. V dropped 3 bases and J dropped 4; count of bases not matched to a gene: 8. The V and J genes are TRBV5-4 and TRBJ2-1; 15 nucleotides match TRBD2. This TCR derives from a human donor in good health (CMV status not recorded). Some clones in this sample may be carry-over from other donors' samples. Sequencing used PBMCs. CDR3 coding DNA: TGTGCCAGCAGCTCCGGACTAGCGGGGGGGCCGAATTACAATGAGCAGTTCTTC. It translates to CASSSGLAGGPNYNEQFF.